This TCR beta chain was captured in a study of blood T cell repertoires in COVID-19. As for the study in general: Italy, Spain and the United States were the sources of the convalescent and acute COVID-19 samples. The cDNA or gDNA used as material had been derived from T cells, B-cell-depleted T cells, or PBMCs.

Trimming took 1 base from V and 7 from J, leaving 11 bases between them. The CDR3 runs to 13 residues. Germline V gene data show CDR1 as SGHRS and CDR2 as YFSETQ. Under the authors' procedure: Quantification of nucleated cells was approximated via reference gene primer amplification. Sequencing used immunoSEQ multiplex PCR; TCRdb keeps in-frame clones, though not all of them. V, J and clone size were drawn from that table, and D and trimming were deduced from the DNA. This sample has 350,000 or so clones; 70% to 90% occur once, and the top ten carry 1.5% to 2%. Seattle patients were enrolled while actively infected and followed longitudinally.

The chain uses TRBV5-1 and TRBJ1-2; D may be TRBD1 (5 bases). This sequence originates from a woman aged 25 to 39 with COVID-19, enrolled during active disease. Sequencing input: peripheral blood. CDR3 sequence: CASSLQGDSGYTF. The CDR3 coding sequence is TGCGCCAGCAGCTTGCAGGGCGATAGTGGCTACACCTTC. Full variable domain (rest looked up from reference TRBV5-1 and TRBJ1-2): KAGVTQTPRYLIKTRGQQVTLSCSPISGHRSVSWYQQTPGQGLQFLFEYFSETQRNKGNFPGRFSGRQFSNSRSEMNVSTLELGDSALYLCASSLQGDSGYTFGSGTRLTVV.